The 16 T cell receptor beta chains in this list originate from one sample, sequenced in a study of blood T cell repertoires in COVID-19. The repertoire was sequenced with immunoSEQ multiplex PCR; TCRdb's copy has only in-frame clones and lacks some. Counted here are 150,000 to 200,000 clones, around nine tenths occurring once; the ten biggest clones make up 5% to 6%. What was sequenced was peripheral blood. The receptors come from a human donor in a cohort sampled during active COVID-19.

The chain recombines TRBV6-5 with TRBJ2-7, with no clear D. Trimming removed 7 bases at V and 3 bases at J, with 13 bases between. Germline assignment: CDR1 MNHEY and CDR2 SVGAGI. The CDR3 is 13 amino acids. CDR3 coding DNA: TGTGCCAGCATTTATGGGCAGTTCTACGAGCAGTACTTC. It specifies CASIYGQFYEQYF.

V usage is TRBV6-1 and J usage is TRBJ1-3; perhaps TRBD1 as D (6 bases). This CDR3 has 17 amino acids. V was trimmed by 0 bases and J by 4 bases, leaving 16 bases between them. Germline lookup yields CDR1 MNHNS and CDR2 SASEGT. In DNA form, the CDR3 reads TGTGCCAGCAGTGAAGCGTATCGGGGGGCAAGAGGAAACACCATATATTTT. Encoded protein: CASSEAYRGARGNTIYF.

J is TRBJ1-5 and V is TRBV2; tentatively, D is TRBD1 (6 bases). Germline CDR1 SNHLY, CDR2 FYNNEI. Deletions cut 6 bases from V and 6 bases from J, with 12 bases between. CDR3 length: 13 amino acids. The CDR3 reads CASSVGQFQPQHF. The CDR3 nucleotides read TGTGCCAGCAGCGTCGGACAGTTTCAGCCCCAGCATTTT. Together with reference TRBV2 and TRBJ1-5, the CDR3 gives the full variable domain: EPEVTQTPSHQVTQMGQEVILRCVPISNHLYFYWYRQILGQKVEFLVSFYNNEISEKSEIFDDQFSVERPDGSNFTLKIRSTKLEDSAMYFCASSVGQFQPQHFGDGTRLSIL.

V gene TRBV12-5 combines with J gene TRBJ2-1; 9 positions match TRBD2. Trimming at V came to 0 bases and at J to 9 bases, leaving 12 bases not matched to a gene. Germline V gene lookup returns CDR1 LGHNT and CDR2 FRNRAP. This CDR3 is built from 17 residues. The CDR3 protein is CASGLVGGGRALGEQFF. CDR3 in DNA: TGTGCTAGTGGTTTGGTCGGAGGCGGGAGGGCCCTCGGTGAGCAGTTCTTC. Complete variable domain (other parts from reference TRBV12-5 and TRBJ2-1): DARVTQTPRHKVTEMGQEVTMRCQPILGHNTVFWYRQTMMQGLELLAYFRNRAPLDDSGMPKDRFSAEMPDATLATLKIQPSEPRDSAVYFCASGLVGGGRALGEQFFGPGTRLTVL.

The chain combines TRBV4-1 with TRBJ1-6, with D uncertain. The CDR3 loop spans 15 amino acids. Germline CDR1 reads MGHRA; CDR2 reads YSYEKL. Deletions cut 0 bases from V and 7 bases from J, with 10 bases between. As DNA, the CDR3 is TGCGCCAGCAGCCAAGATATCGTAGAGAATTCACCCCTCCACTTT. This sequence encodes CASSQDIVENSPLHF.

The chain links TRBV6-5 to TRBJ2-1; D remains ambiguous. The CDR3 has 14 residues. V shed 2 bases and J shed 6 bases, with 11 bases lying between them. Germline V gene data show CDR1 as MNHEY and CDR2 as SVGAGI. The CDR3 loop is CASSYESLGNEQFF. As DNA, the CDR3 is TGTGCCAGCAGTTACGAGTCGCTAGGCAATGAGCAGTTCTTC.

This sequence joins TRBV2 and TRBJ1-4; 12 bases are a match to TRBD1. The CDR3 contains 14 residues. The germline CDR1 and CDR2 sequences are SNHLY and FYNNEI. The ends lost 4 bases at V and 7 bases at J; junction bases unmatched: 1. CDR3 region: CASSGDRGREKLFF. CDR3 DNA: TGTGCCAGCAGTGGGGACAGGGGGCGTGAAAAACTGTTTTTT.

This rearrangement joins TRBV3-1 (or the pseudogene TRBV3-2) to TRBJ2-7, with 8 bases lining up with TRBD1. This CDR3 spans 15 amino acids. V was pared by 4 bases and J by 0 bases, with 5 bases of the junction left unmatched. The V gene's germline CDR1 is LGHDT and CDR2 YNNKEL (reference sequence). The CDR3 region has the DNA TGTGCCAGCAGCCGAGGGACAGGATCCTCCTACGAGCAGTACTTC. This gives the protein CASSRGTGSSYEQYF.

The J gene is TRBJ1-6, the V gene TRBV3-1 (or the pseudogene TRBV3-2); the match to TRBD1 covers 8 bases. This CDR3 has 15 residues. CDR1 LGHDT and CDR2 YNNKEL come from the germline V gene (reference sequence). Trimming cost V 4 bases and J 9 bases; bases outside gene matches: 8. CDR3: CASSRDGTGGSPLHF. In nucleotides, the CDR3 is TGTGCCAGCAGCCGCGACGGGACAGGTGGTTCACCCCTCCACTTT.

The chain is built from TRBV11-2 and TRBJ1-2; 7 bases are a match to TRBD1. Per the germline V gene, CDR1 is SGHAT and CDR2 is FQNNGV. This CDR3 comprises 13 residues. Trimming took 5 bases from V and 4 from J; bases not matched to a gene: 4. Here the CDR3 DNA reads TGTGCCAGCAGCCGGGACAGTTCCTATGGCTACACCTTC. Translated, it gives CASSRDSSYGYTF.

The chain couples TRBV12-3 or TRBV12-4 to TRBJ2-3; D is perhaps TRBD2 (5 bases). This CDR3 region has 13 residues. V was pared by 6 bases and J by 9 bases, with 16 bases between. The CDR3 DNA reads TGTGCCAGCAGCCCTCCCCCGGAGGACACGCAGTATTTT. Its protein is CASSPPPEDTQYF.

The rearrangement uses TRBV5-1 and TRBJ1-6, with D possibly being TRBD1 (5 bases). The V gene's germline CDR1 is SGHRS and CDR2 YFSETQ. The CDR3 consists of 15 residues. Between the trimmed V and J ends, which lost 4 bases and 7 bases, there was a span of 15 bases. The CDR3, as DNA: TGCGCCAGCAGCCCTTCCAGGGAGGGAAATTCACCCCTCCACTTT. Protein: CASSPSREGNSPLHF.

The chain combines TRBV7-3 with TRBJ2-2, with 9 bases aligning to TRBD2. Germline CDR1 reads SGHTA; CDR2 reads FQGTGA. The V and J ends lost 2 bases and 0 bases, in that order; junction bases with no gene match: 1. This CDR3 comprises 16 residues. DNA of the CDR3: TGTGCCAGCAGCTTATCTAGCGGGGCGAACACCGGGGAGCTGTTTTTT. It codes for CASSLSSGANTGELFF. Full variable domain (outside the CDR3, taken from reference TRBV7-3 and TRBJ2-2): GAGVSQTPSNKVTEKGKYVELRCDPISGHTALYWYRQSLGQGPEFLIYFQGTGAADDSGLPNDRFFAVRPEGSVSTLKIQRTERGDSAVYLCASSLSSGANTGELFFGEGSRLTVL.

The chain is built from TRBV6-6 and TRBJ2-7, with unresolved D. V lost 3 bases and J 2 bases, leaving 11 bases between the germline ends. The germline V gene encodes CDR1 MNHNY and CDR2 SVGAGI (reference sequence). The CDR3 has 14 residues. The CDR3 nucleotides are TGTGCCAGCAGTTATCTGGCGGCCCCCTACGAGCAGTACTTC. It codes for CASSYLAAPYEQYF.

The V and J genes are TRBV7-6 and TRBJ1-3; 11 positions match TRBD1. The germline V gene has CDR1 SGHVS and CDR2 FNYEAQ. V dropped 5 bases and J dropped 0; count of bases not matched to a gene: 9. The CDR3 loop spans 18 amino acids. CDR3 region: CASSRGTGGFSSGNTIYF. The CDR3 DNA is TGTGCCAGCAGCCGCGGGACAGGGGGGTTCTCCTCTGGAAACACCATATATTTT.

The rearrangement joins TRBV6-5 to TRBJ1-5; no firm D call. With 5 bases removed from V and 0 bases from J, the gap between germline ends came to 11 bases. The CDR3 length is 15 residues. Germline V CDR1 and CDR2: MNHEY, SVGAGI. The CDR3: CASSLGLYSNQPQHF. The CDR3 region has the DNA TGTGCCAGCAGTCTCGGACTCTATAGCAATCAGCCCCAGCATTTT.